The next 30 T cell receptor beta chains were all read from a single sample in a study of OX40 agonist ivuxolimab in advanced cancers. The data were produced by immunoSEQ multiplex PCR, yet TCRdb's version contains in-frame clones alone and is incomplete. The sample lists tens of thousands of clones, around 81% occurring once. Sequences were derived from CD4+ or CD8+ T cells sorted from blood, sampled in a trial of the OX40 agonist ivuxolimab. The receptors shown here come from an adult with an advanced solid tumor such as melanoma, head and neck, liver or kidney cancer.

The rearrangement uses TRBV5-1 and TRBJ1-2, with a tentative D call TRBD1 (5 bases). The length of the CDR3 is 12 residues. Germline lookup yields CDR1 SGHRS and CDR2 YFSETQ. V lost 2 bases and J lost 5, with 7 bases in between. The CDR3 DNA follows: TGCGCCAGCAGCTTCGACAGTTATGGCTACACCTTC. Its protein product is CASSFDSYGYTF.

The rearrangement links TRBV18 to TRBJ1-6; 7 nucleotides line up with TRBD1. The germline gives CDR1 KGHSH, CDR2 LQKENI. This CDR3 comprises 18 residues. V shed 3 bases and J 0 bases; nucleotides not matched to a gene: 8. The CDR3 is CASSPKGQTSSYNSPLHF. The CDR3 nucleotides are TGTGCCAGCTCACCGAAGGGACAGACAAGCTCCTATAATTCACCCCTCCACTTT.

V and J are TRBV14 and TRBJ2-5; 8 positions agree with TRBD1. V lost 0 bases to trimming and J lost 5 bases; unmatched junction nucleotides: 11. CDR1 and CDR2 from the germline V gene are SGHDN and FVKESK. The CDR3 loop spans 17 amino acids. The DNA of the CDR3 is TGTGCCAGCAGCCAAGAAGTAGCAGGGGGCGTCTGGGAGACCCAGTACTTC. This encodes CASSQEVAGGVWETQYF.

This clone was counted only a few times. The V and J genes are TRBV9 and TRBJ2-3; TRBD2 is a possible D gene (6 bases). Trimming stripped 2 bases from V and 0 bases from J, with 10 bases between. Germline V lookup: CDR1 SGDLS, CDR2 YYNGEE. The CDR3 length is 15 residues. The CDR3 coding sequence is TGTGCCAGCAGCGTCGGGAGCCTGAGCACAGATACGCAGTATTTT. It is translated as CASSVGSLSTDTQYF.

This sequence joins TRBV30 and TRBJ2-7; the D gene is possibly TRBD2 (6 bases). The CDR3 is 14 residues long. V was clipped by 3 bases and J by 7 bases, with 19 bases between them. Looked up from germline, CDR1 is GTSNPN and CDR2 is SVGIG (reference sequence). CDR3 residues: CAWSGGALIQEQYF. CDR3 in DNA: TGTGCCTGGAGCGGAGGGGCCCTCATTCAAGAGCAGTACTTC.

As to this clone: At the DNA level, this CDR3 is encoded by other sequences in the same sample as well. The chain employs TRBV6-1 and TRBJ2-7; 8 bases fit TRBD1. In germline, CDR1 is MNHNS, CDR2 SASEGT. This CDR3 region has 15 residues. Trimming removed 0 bases from V and 7 bases from J; junction bases left unmatched: 8. CDR3 in amino acids: CASSEAGQGAGEQYF. The CDR3 DNA follows: TGTGCCAGCAGTGAAGCTGGTCAGGGGGCTGGTGAGCAGTACTTC.

The chain is built from TRBV6-6 and TRBJ2-1; D possibly corresponds to TRBD2 (6 bases). V was clipped by 7 bases and J by 0 bases, with 10 bases between them. Germline CDR1 is MNHNY and CDR2 is SVGAGI (reference sequence). The CDR3 consists of 14 residues. CDR3 region: CASNRGSSYNEQFF. CDR3 sequence (DNA): TGTGCCAGCAACCGGGGGAGCTCCTACAATGAGCAGTTCTTC.

The chain is built from TRBV7-9 and TRBJ1-5; maybe TRBD1 (5 bases). The CDR3 covers 14 residues. Germline loops: CDR1 SEHNR, CDR2 FQNEAQ (reference sequence). V was clipped by 1 base and J by 5 bases, with 9 bases between them. CDR3 in DNA: TGTGCCAGCAGCTTAGTAGGGGCCCATCAGCCCCAGCATTTT. This codes for CASSLVGAHQPQHF. Variable domain in full (rest from reference TRBV7-9 and TRBJ1-5): DTGVSQNPRHKITKRGQNVTFRCDPISEHNRLYWYRQTLGQGPEFLTYFQNEAQLEKSRLLSDRFSAERPKGSFSTLEIQRTEQGDSAMYLCASSLVGAHQPQHFGDGTRLSIL.

The V and J genes are TRBV9 and TRBJ1-1, with D possibly being TRBD1 (5 bases). Trimming took 1 base from V and 1 from J, leaving 8 bases between them. This CDR3 has 14 residues. Per the germline V gene, CDR1 is SGDLS and CDR2 is YYNGEE. The CDR3 loop reads CASSVQGKNTEAFF. The CDR3 DNA is TGTGCCAGCAGCGTACAGGGAAAGAACACTGAAGCTTTCTTT.

This clone has only a few counts. The chain is built from TRBV7-2 and TRBJ1-6; 9 bases fit TRBD1. The germline V gene encodes CDR1 SGHTA and CDR2 FQGNSA. The CDR3 extends over 15 amino acids. J was trimmed by 9 bases and V by 3 bases; bases with no gene match: 6. The CDR3 loop reads CASSFRGQGSSPLHF. CDR3 nucleotide sequence: TGTGCCAGCAGCTTCCGGGGACAGGGAAGTTCACCCCTCCACTTT.

This clone was counted once. The chain carries TRBV5-1 and TRBJ1-2; D call uncertain. CDR1 and CDR2 (germline): SGHRS, YFSETQ. Trimming took off 0 bases at V and 6 bases at J, with 12 bases between the two ends. The CDR3 extends over 14 amino acids. CDR3 DNA: TGCGCCAGCAGCTTGGTAGGCGGTATCGATGGCTACACCTTC. It specifies CASSLVGGIDGYTF.

V gene TRBV6-6 combines with J gene TRBJ2-5, with a weak D call TRBD2 (5 bases). V lost 5 bases and J 1 base, leaving 11 bases between the germline ends. The CDR3 is 14 amino acids. Looked up from germline, CDR1 is MNHNY and CDR2 is SVGAGI (reference sequence). CDR3 sequence: CASSPRAPQETQYF. CDR3 nucleotide sequence: TGTGCCAGCAGTCCGAGGGCACCCCAAGAGACCCAGTACTTC.

The gene calls are TRBV7-8 and TRBJ1-5; a weak D match, TRBD1 (6 bases). The CDR3 extends over 14 amino acids. The ends were cut back, 5 bases at V and 5 bases at J, with 13 bases in the middle. Germline assignment: CDR1 SGHVS and CDR2 FQNEAQ. In nucleotides, the CDR3 is TGTGCCAGCAGCGATGACAGGATCGATCAGCCCCAGCATTTT. Translation: CASSDDRIDQPQHF.

The chain uses TRBV30 and TRBJ1-1; unclear D gene. Looked up from germline, CDR1 is GTSNPN and CDR2 is SVGIG (reference sequence). The CDR3 is made up of 13 amino acids. V lost 3 bases, J lost 2 bases, and 10 bases lay in between. CDR3 nucleotide sequence: TGTGCCTGGAGAGGTGACTTTAACACTGAAGCTTTCTTT. It yields the protein CAWRGDFNTEAFF. Looking up the rest from reference TRBV30 and TRBJ1-1 gives the full variable domain: SQTIHQWPATLVQPVGSPLSLECTVEGTSNPNLYWYRQAAGRGLQLLFYSVGIGQISSEVPQNLSASRPQDRQFILSSKKLLLSDSGFYLCAWRGDFNTEAFFGQGTRLTVV.

CDR3 nucleotide sequence: TGCGCCAGCAGCTTGTCAGGGGGCGCTGAGATGAAGCAGTACTTC. It specifies CASSLSGGAEMKQYF. This chain connects TRBV5-1 to TRBJ2-7, with 8 bases that match TRBD1. This CDR3 is 15 amino acids long. Germline trimming cut 1 base from V and 8 bases from J; bases unmatched to any gene: 11. Germline V lookup: CDR1 SGHRS, CDR2 YFSETQ.

The chain employs TRBV25-1 and TRBJ1-2; 7 positions agree with TRBD1. CDR3 length equals 14 residues. Germline trimming cut 6 bases from V and 8 bases from J; bases unmatched to any gene: 12. Germline V gene data show CDR1 as MGHDK and CDR2 as SYGVNS. CDR3 protein: CASRKEGAGRGYTF. The DNA for the CDR3 is TGTGCCAGCAGGAAGGAGGGGGCGGGAAGAGGCTACACCTTC.

The V and J genes are TRBV11-3 and TRBJ2-3; D is perhaps TRBD2 (6 bases). The V end was cut by 1 base, the J end by 0 bases, with 8 bases between. CDR1 and CDR2 (germline): SGHNT, YENEEA. CDR3 length equals 15 residues. CDR3 sequence reads: CASSLGGTSTDTQYF. The CDR3, as DNA: TGTGCCAGCAGCTTAGGCGGGACTAGCACAGATACGCAGTATTTT. Complete variable domain (other parts from reference TRBV11-3 and TRBJ2-3): EAGVVQSPRYKIIEKKQPVAFWCNPISGHNTLYWYLQNLGQGPELLIRYENEEAVDDSQLPKDRFSAERLKGVDSTLKIQPAELGDSAVYLCASSLGGTSTDTQYFGPGTRLTVL.

The chain has TRBV9 and TRBJ1-3; D is ambiguous. This CDR3 has 19 amino acids. The ends were cut back, 1 base at V and 0 bases at J, with 20 bases in the middle. Germline V gives CDR1 SGDLS, CDR2 YYNGEE. The CDR3 sequence: CASSVTPHPGRSSGNTIYF. The CDR3 nucleotides are TGTGCCAGCAGCGTAACCCCTCATCCCGGCAGGAGCTCTGGAAACACCATATATTTT.

J is TRBJ1-6 and V is TRBV27, with 7 bases fitting TRBD1. V dropped 5 bases and J dropped 5; count of bases not matched to a gene: 9. In germline, CDR1 is MNHEY, CDR2 SMNVEV (reference sequence). This CDR3 is built from 16 residues. The CDR3: CASSQTGRANNSPLHF. CDR3 nucleotides: TGTGCCAGCAGTCAGACAGGGCGCGCGAATAATTCACCCCTCCACTTT.

The chain couples TRBV11-2 to TRBJ1-2, with 7 bases identical to TRBD1. V lost 5 bases and J lost 2; bases outside the gene matches: 14. The germline V gene encodes CDR1 SGHAT and CDR2 FQNNGV. The CDR3 length is 17 residues. CDR3 sequence (DNA): TGTGCCAGCAGCCCCAAACAGGGGATTGGTTCGAACTATGGCTACACCTTC. Residues: CASSPKQGIGSNYGYTF. The whole variable domain, filled in from reference TRBV11-2 and TRBJ1-2, reads EAGVAQSPRYKIIEKRQSVAFWCNPISGHATLYWYQQILGQGPKLLIQFQNNGVVDDSQLPKDRFSAERLKGVDSTLKIQPAKLEDSAVYLCASSPKQGIGSNYGYTFGSGTRLTVV.

The rearrangement links TRBV7-2 to TRBJ1-1; tentative D call: TRBD1 (5 bases). Deletions cut 0 bases from V and 0 bases from J, with 5 bases between. The CDR3 runs 14 residues. CDR1 is SGHTA, CDR2 FQGNSA, per germline. CDR3 DNA: TGTGCCAGCAGCTTAGCAGGGGTGAACACTGAAGCTTTCTTT. Translation: CASSLAGVNTEAFF. Complete variable domain (other parts from reference TRBV7-2 and TRBJ1-1): GAGVSQSPSNKVTEKGKDVELRCDPISGHTALYWYRQSLGQGLEFLIYFQGNSAPDKSGLPSDRFSAERTGGSVSTLTIQRTQQEDSAVYLCASSLAGVNTEAFFGQGTRLTVV.

This clone was seen a few times. The rearrangement links TRBV19 to TRBJ1-4, with D unresolved. CDR3 length: 12 residues. Deletions cut 6 bases from V and 3 bases from J, with 5 bases between. The germline gives CDR1 LNHDA, CDR2 SQIVND (reference sequence). The CDR3: CASRRPNEKLFF. DNA of the CDR3: TGTGCCAGTAGGCGCCCTAATGAAAAACTGTTTTTT.

This clone was seen only a few times. This chain links TRBV5-1 with TRBJ1-6; D is unresolved. Trimming cost V 0 bases and J 7 bases, with 5 bases left between them. CDR3 length: 13 residues. Germline V CDR1 and CDR2: SGHRS, YFSETQ. CDR3: CASSLAQNSPLHF. The DNA of the CDR3 is TGCGCCAGCAGCTTGGCGCAGAATTCACCCCTCCACTTT.

J is TRBJ1-1 and V is TRBV10-3; D is unclear. The CDR3 extends over 13 amino acids. Trimming took 0 bases from V and 6 from J, leaving 8 bases between them. The germline CDR1 and CDR2 sequences are ENHRY and SYGVKD. The CDR3 sequence: CAISESGPSEAFF. CDR3 bases: TGTGCCATCAGTGAGTCAGGGCCCTCTGAAGCTTTCTTT.

The chain uses TRBV29-1 and TRBJ2-3; 8 positions agree with TRBD2. Germline V lookup: CDR1 SQVTM, CDR2 ANQGSEA. The CDR3 runs 15 residues. Germline trimming cut 3 bases from V and 4 bases from J; bases unmatched to any gene: 9. CDR3: CSVEATGGPADTQYF. As DNA, the CDR3 is TGCAGCGTTGAGGCGACGGGGGGGCCCGCAGATACGCAGTATTTT.

This chain uses TRBV4-3 with TRBJ2-1; maybe TRBD1 (5 bases). The CDR3 is 12 residues long. Germline V gene data show CDR1 as LGHNA and CDR2 as YSLEER. With 0 bases removed from V and 11 bases from J, the gap between germline ends came to 8 bases. The CDR3 DNA reads TGCGCCAGCAGCCAAGACAGGGTCAAGCAGTTCTTC. Its translation is CASSQDRVKQFF.

This clone was seen just once. The CDR3 loop is CASSKGPGTDNSYEQYF. The CDR3 region has the DNA TGTGCCAGCAGCAAAGGCCCCGGGACAGATAATTCCTACGAGCAGTACTTC. The rearrangement links TRBV21-1 to TRBJ2-7; the D call of TRBD1 is as the table states it, not checked on the DNA. TRBV21-1 is a pseudogene locus. The CDR3 totals 17 residues.

J is TRBJ2-2 and V is TRBV11-2, with TRBD1 as a possible D gene (6 bases). Trimming shortened V by 4 bases and J by 5 bases, and 8 bases separated the two germline ends. Germline V gives CDR1 SGHAT, CDR2 FQNNGV. The CDR3 loop spans 13 amino acids. The CDR3 protein is CASSSQGTGELFF. The CDR3, as DNA: TGTGCCAGCAGCTCACAGGGTACCGGGGAGCTGTTTTTT.

The rearrangement joins TRBV5-6 to TRBJ1-3; possibly TRBD1 for D (5 bases). Trimming removed 5 bases from V and 3 bases from J, with 9 bases in between. Germline V gene sequence: CDR1 SGHDT, CDR2 YYEEEE. The CDR3 has 13 amino acids. The CDR3 spells CASSPGIGNTIYF. As DNA, the CDR3 is TGTGCCAGCAGTCCAGGGATTGGAAACACCATATATTTT.

The chain employs TRBV4-1 and TRBJ2-5, with a weak D call TRBD1 (7 bases). The CDR3 length is 14 residues. V was clipped by 1 base and J by 7 bases, with 13 bases between them. Germline CDR1 reads MGHRA; CDR2 reads YSYEKL. DNA of the CDR3: TGCGCCAGCAGCCAAGCGGAGGGGGCCGGGACCCAGTACTTC. Protein: CASSQAEGAGTQYF.